This T cell receptor (beta chain) was profiled in a study of T cells in Graves' hyperthyroidism and ophthalmopathy. As for this clonotype: Its antigen remains unidentified.

Study-wide points: Most clonotypes expanded in the thyroid (above 0.001) were also present in blood. Ophthalmopathy and stable hyperthyroidism were told apart by a 13 V-J model.

Amplification yielded TCR beta CDR3 regions, with RNA transcripts as the source. The primer set for the first-round RT-PCR of the TCR CDR3 was HTBI. MiXCR was run by TCRdb on the multiplex PCR reads, yielding one entry per CDR3 protein. The table records some 560,000 distinct CDR3 sequences, 15% to 18% of them present only once. The V end lost 5 bases, the J end lost 6 bases, and 11 bases lay between the germline ends. CDR1 is SGHAT and CDR2 is FQNNGV in the germline V gene. This CDR3 has 12 amino acids. Hyperthyroidism was newly diagnosed in patients aged 18 to 65 (duration under 2 months). Orbital computed tomography, thyroid ultrasound, serum thyroxine and TRAb, and clinical symptoms together informed the diagnoses.

What was sequenced was blood. This TCR was sampled from a woman in her twenties or thirties with Graves' hyperthyroidism. The chain links TRBV11-2 to TRBJ2-7; no reliable D call. CDR3 amino acids: CASSLGYSEQYF. The CDR3 DNA follows: TGTGCCAGCAGCCTTGGGTACTCCGAGCAGTACTTC.